Listed here are 19 T cell receptor beta chains from one sample, sequenced in a study of OX40 agonist ivuxolimab in advanced cancers. The table came from immunoSEQ multiplex PCR; TCRdb's copy has only in-frame clones and leaves some out. The sample lists approximately 50,000 clones; about nine tenths were seen once. The input for sequencing was CD4+ or CD8+ T cells sorted from blood, taken in a trial of the OX40 agonist ivuxolimab. The receptors were sampled from an adult with an advanced solid tumor such as melanoma, head and neck, liver or kidney cancer.

This chain uses TRBV7-2 with TRBJ2-7; unclear D gene. Germline V CDR1 and CDR2: SGHTA, FQGNSA. The V gene lost 0 bases and the J gene lost 3 bases, with 12 bases spanning the gap. This CDR3 is 15 amino acids long. The CDR3 nucleotides read TGTGCCAGCAGCTTAGCCTCCACGGTCAGCTACGAGCAGTACTTC. This encodes CASSLASTVSYEQYF.

V usage is TRBV19 and J usage is TRBJ2-5, with 8 bases lining up with TRBD2. The V segment lost 7 bases and the J segment 5 bases; nucleotides outside the gene matches: 6. The CDR3 contains 13 residues. The germline CDR1 and CDR2 sequences are LNHDA and SQIVND (reference sequence). DNA of the CDR3: TGTGCCAGTAAGGGACTAGGGGGGGAGACCCAGTACTTC. Protein product: CASKGLGGETQYF. The variable domain in full, completed from reference TRBV19 and TRBJ2-5, reads DGGITQSPKYLFRKEGQNVTLSCEQNLNHDAMYWYRQDPGQGLRLIYYSQIVNDFQKGDIAEGYSVSREKKESFPLTVTSAQKNPTAFYLCASKGLGGETQYFGPGTRLLVL.

The rearrangement uses TRBV20-1 and TRBJ2-7; D gene uncertain. The CDR3 has 11 residues. Per germline, CDR1 DFQATT and CDR2 SNEGSKA (reference sequence). V was shortened by 3 bases and J by 4 bases, with 7 bases between the two germline ends. The CDR3 region is CSASGKYEQYF. CDR3 bases: TGCAGTGCTAGTGGAAAGTACGAGCAGTACTTC.

This chain joins TRBV11-2 and TRBJ1-2, with D uncertain. Germline V lookup: CDR1 SGHAT, CDR2 FQNNGV. This CDR3 is built from 12 residues. Trimming left V 6 bases short and J 4 bases short, with 9 bases between. CDR3 amino acids: CASSRGSYGYTF. The CDR3 DNA follows: TGTGCCAGCAGTAGAGGCAGCTATGGCTACACCTTC.

The CDR3 region is CASSEGHLYEQYF. The CDR3 bases are TGTGCCAGCAGCGAGGGACACCTCTACGAGCAGTACTTC. This rearrangement joins TRBV9 to TRBJ2-7, with D perhaps matching TRBD1 (6 bases). The CDR3 loop spans 13 amino acids. V was trimmed by 3 bases and J by 3 bases, leaving 10 bases between them. The germline gives CDR1 SGDLS, CDR2 YYNGEE.

This chain connects TRBV2 to TRBJ2-1; 9 bases fit TRBD2. The CDR3 spans 15 residues. Germline loops: CDR1 SNHLY, CDR2 FYNNEI. After removal of 6 bases from V and 12 bases from J, the junction contained 15 bases not matched to a gene. This CDR3 reads CASRGTSKDGARQFF. The CDR3 DNA follows: TGTGCCAGCAGGGGGACTAGCAAAGATGGGGCTAGGCAGTTCTTC.

The genes are TRBV30 and TRBJ1-6, with D possibly being TRBD1 (6 bases). The length of the CDR3 is 17 residues. Deletions cut 3 bases from V and 4 bases from J, with 19 bases between. Germline V gene data show CDR1 as GTSNPN and CDR2 as SVGIG (reference sequence). The CDR3 DNA reads TGTGCCTGGAGCCGGGACACCGAAGTTTATTATAATTCACCCCTCCACTTT. It yields the protein CAWSRDTEVYYNSPLHF.

This sequence joins TRBV5-6 and TRBJ2-1; D is unresolved. Trimming took off 5 bases at V and 0 bases at J, with 15 bases between the two ends. In germline, CDR1 is SGHDT, CDR2 YYEEEE. The CDR3 spans 16 residues. CDR3: CASSLMTGFSYNEQFF. In DNA, the CDR3 is TGTGCCAGCAGTTTGATGACTGGATTCTCCTACAATGAGCAGTTCTTC.

The chain recombines TRBV7-9 with TRBJ1-2, with D possibly TRBD1 on 5 matching bases. V was clipped by 2 bases and J by 12 bases, with 22 bases between them. CDR3 length: 15 residues. CDR1 is SEHNR, CDR2 FQNEAQ, per germline (reference sequence). The CDR3 region is CASSLRDGYYSRHTF. CDR3 bases: TGTGCCAGCAGCTTAAGGGACGGATATTACTCCCGGCACACCTTC.

The V call is TRBV7-9, the J call TRBJ2-1; 8 bases are a match to TRBD2. Trimming at V came to 5 bases and at J to 5 bases, leaving 2 bases not matched to a gene. Germline assignment: CDR1 SEHNR and CDR2 FQNEAQ (reference sequence). The CDR3 contains 13 residues. The CDR3 sequence: CASSMGLDNEQFF. CDR3 DNA sequence: TGTGCCAGCAGCATGGGACTAGACAATGAGCAGTTCTTC.

This clone was seen a single time. The rearrangement joins TRBV7-3 to TRBJ2-7, with 7 bases lining up with TRBD1. Germline lookup yields CDR1 SGHTA and CDR2 FQGTGA. This CDR3 spans 18 amino acids. V lost 3 bases to trimming and J lost 2 bases; unmatched junction nucleotides: 16. This CDR3 reads CASSLTARNRGNAYEQYF. CDR3 DNA sequence: TGTGCCAGCAGCTTGACGGCCCGTAACAGGGGAAATGCCTACGAGCAGTACTTC. Using reference TRBV7-3 and TRBJ2-7 for the parts outside the CDR3, the full variable domain is GAGVSQTPSNKVTEKGKYVELRCDPISGHTALYWYRQSLGQGPEFLIYFQGTGAADDSGLPNDRFFAVRPEGSVSTLKIQRTERGDSAVYLCASSLTARNRGNAYEQYFGPGTRLTVT.

V and J are TRBV11-2 and TRBJ1-1; D remains unclear. The germline V gene encodes CDR1 SGHAT and CDR2 FQNNGV. V lost 6 bases to trimming and J lost 3 bases, with 11 bases between them. The CDR3 is made up of 13 amino acids. CDR3 region: CASSRQLDTEAFF. The CDR3 region has the DNA TGTGCCAGCAGTCGGCAGTTAGACACTGAAGCTTTCTTT.

The chain links TRBV6-1 to TRBJ1-2, with D maybe TRBD1 (6 bases). The CDR3 is made up of 13 amino acids. The V end was cut by 10 bases, the J end by 4 bases, with 16 bases between. Germline values: CDR1 MNHNS, CDR2 SASEGT. The CDR3 loop is CATIPTGTYGYTF. DNA for the CDR3: TGTGCCACCATCCCGACAGGCACCTATGGCTACACCTTC.

V usage is TRBV14 and J usage is TRBJ1-1; D unclear. The CDR3 contains 18 residues. V lost 2 bases to trimming and J lost 0 bases, with 19 bases between them. Germline CDR1 is SGHDN and CDR2 is FVKESK. This CDR3 is CASSQRMGFYGMNTEAFF. CDR3 nucleotides: TGTGCCAGCAGCCAAAGGATGGGGTTTTATGGGATGAACACTGAAGCTTTCTTT.

The chain employs TRBV28 and TRBJ1-4; D gene ambiguous. This CDR3 comprises 15 residues. V dropped 5 bases and J dropped 0 bases, with 10 bases sitting between them. Germline V gene data show CDR1 as MDHEN and CDR2 as SYDVKM. Here the CDR3 DNA reads TGTGCCAGCAGTCCCCTTTGGGCAACTAATGAAAAACTGTTTTTT. This encodes CASSPLWATNEKLFF.

The chain couples TRBV6-6 to TRBJ2-5; 7 nucleotides align to TRBD1. Germline V lookup: CDR1 MNHNY, CDR2 SVGAGI (reference sequence). J gave up 3 bases and V 5 bases, and 9 bases lay outside the gene matches. CDR3 length: 15 amino acids. The CDR3 DNA sequence: TGTGCCAGCAGTATGAACAGGGGCGGAGAAGAGACCCAGTACTTC. The encoded protein is CASSMNRGGEETQYF.

V and J are TRBV18 and TRBJ1-6, with D perhaps TRBD1 (5 bases). Trimming shortened V by 3 bases and J by 5 bases, and 11 bases separated the two germline ends. Germline CDR1 KGHSH, CDR2 LQKENI. The CDR3 runs to 15 residues. CDR3 protein: CASSPPGRDNSPLHF. CDR3 in DNA: TGTGCCAGCTCACCCCCGGGACGCGATAATTCACCCCTCCACTTT. Full variable domain (outside the CDR3, taken from reference TRBV18 and TRBJ1-6): NAGVMQNPRHLVRRRGQEARLRCSPMKGHSHVYWYRQLPEEGLKFMVYLQKENIIDESGMPKERFSAEFPKEGPSILRIQQVVRGDSAAYFCASSPPGRDNSPLHFGNGTRLTVT.

This sequence joins TRBV5-1 and TRBJ2-4; 9 bases are shared with TRBD1. Germline V gene sequence: CDR1 SGHRS, CDR2 YFSETQ. This CDR3 is 15 amino acids long. Trimming cost V 4 bases and J 0 bases; bases outside gene matches: 2. CDR3 in DNA: TGCGCCAGCAGCCCGGGACAGGGAGCCAAAAACATTCAGTACTTC. It encodes CASSPGQGAKNIQYF.

This chain links TRBV21-1 with TRBJ1-2; the table's TRBD1 call for D was not verified on the DNA. TRBV21-1 is flagged as a pseudogene. The CDR3 has 14 residues. CDR3 sequence (DNA): TGTGCCAGCAGCAAAGAGGGGAAGGCCTATGGCTACACCTTC. Residues: CASSKEGKAYGYTF.